This is a list of T cell receptor beta chains from one sample in a study of blood T cell repertoires in COVID-19. Libraries were prepared by immunoSEQ multiplex PCR; TCRdb keeps only in-frame clonotypes and omits some of them. In the table there are roughly 350,000 clones, 88% of which are singletons. The sequenced sample consisted of peripheral blood. Source of these receptors: a woman in her sixties or seventies with COVID-19, enrolled during active disease. The CDR3 runs from the conserved cysteine through the conserved F or W. Each record gives: J gene, V gene, clone size, D gene, CDR3 protein, CDR3 DNA. A D gene is named only where the DNA matches it firmly. Expanded clones are given a class, and other clones once, few, many or no size at all.

J gene: TRBJ1-1
V gene: TRBV9
clone size: .
D gene: .
CDR3 protein: CASSISGIMGTEAFF
CDR3 DNA: TGTGCCAGCAGCATCAGCGGGATTATGGGCACTGAAGCTTTCTTT

J gene: TRBJ2-1
V gene: TRBV30
clone size: .
D gene: .
CDR3 protein: CAWSRGGDEQFF
CDR3 DNA: TGTGCCTGGAGTCGAGGGGGTGATGAGCAGTTCTTC

J gene: TRBJ2-7
V gene: TRBV2
clone size: .
D gene: TRBD1
CDR3 protein: CASSRTGALYEQYF
CDR3 DNA: TGTGCCAGCAGCCGGACAGGGGCCTTATACGAGCAGTACTTC

J gene: TRBJ1-1
V gene: TRBV4-1
clone size: .
D gene: .
CDR3 protein: CASSQGRARGIAEAFF
CDR3 DNA: TGCGCCAGCAGCCAAGGAAGGGCCAGGGGCATCGCTGAAGCTTTCTTT

J gene: TRBJ2-3
V gene: TRBV27
clone size: .
D gene: .
CDR3 protein: CASSPQVGGDTQYF
CDR3 DNA: TGTGCCAGCAGTCCACAGGTGGGCGGCGATACGCAGTATTTT

J gene: TRBJ1-2
V gene: TRBV7-2
clone size: .
D gene: .
CDR3 protein: CASSPRGGISEGYTF
CDR3 DNA: TGTGCCAGCAGCCCTAGGGGGGGGATATCAGAGGGCTACACCTTC

J gene: TRBJ2-2
V gene: TRBV2
clone size: .
D gene: TRBD2
CDR3 protein: CASSSRGGYGELFF
CDR3 DNA: TGTGCCAGCAGCTCGCGGGGGGGCTACGGGGAGCTGTTTTTT

J gene: TRBJ1-5
V gene: TRBV27
clone size: .
D gene: TRBD1
CDR3 protein: CASSLQQGQEQPQHF
CDR3 DNA: TGTGCCAGCAGTCTCCAACAGGGGCAGGAGCAGCCCCAGCATTTT

J gene: TRBJ1-2
V gene: TRBV19
clone size: .
D gene: TRBD1
CDR3 protein: CASTRTGAANYGYTF
CDR3 DNA: TGTGCCAGTACCCGGACAGGTGCCGCTAACTATGGCTACACCTTC

J gene: TRBJ1-1
V gene: TRBV5-1
clone size: once
D gene: TRBD1
CDR3 protein: CASTGGQTMNTEAFF
CDR3 DNA: TGCGCCAGCACCGGGGGACAGACCATGAACACTGAAGCTTTCTTT

J gene: TRBJ1-5
V gene: TRBV27
clone size: .
D gene: TRBD1
CDR3 protein: CASSSGQGNQPQHF
CDR3 DNA: TGTGCCAGCAGTTCTGGACAGGGTAATCAGCCCCAGCATTTT

J gene: TRBJ2-5
V gene: TRBV2
clone size: .
D gene: .
CDR3 protein: CASTPGGAGTETQYF
CDR3 DNA: TGTGCCAGCACTCCTGGGGGGGCCGGCACAGAGACCCAGTACTTC

J gene: TRBJ1-2
V gene: TRBV9
clone size: .
D gene: .
CDR3 protein: CASSSAGIGGYTF
CDR3 DNA: TGTGCCAGCAGCTCAGCGGGGATCGGTGGCTACACCTTC

J gene: TRBJ2-4
V gene: TRBV11-2
clone size: .
D gene: TRBD1
CDR3 protein: CASSLEGQGAAKNIQYF
CDR3 DNA: TGTGCCAGCAGCTTAGAGGGACAGGGGGCGGCCAAAAACATTCAGTACTTC

J gene: TRBJ1-4
V gene: TRBV4-1
clone size: .
D gene: TRBD1
CDR3 protein: CASRSRDRDEGEKLFF
CDR3 DNA: TGCGCCAGCAGGTCCCGGGACAGGGACGAGGGTGAAAAACTGTTTTTT

J gene: TRBJ2-2
V gene: TRBV11-2
clone size: .
D gene: .
CDR3 protein: CASSFGPVAPRELFF
CDR3 DNA: TGTGCCAGCAGCTTTGGGCCCGTGGCGCCCCGGGAGCTGTTTTTT

J gene: TRBJ1-1
V gene: TRBV20-1
clone size: .
D gene: .
CDR3 protein: CSPGGSEAFF
CDR3 DNA: TGCAGTCCGGGGGGCAGTGAAGCTTTCTTT

J gene: TRBJ2-7
V gene: TRBV7-9
clone size: .
D gene: .
CDR3 protein: CASSSAYEQYF
CDR3 DNA: TGTGCCAGCAGCTCCGCCTACGAGCAGTACTTC

J gene: TRBJ1-5
V gene: TRBV24-1
clone size: few
D gene: .
CDR3 protein: CATSEPGRNQPQHF
CDR3 DNA: TGTGCCACCAGTGAACCAGGGCGTAATCAGCCCCAGCATTTT

J gene: TRBJ2-3
V gene: TRBV5-4
clone size: .
D gene: TRBD2
CDR3 protein: CASSLREAGGGTDTQYF
CDR3 DNA: TGTGCCAGCAGCTTACGGGAGGCGGGGGGTGGTACAGATACGCAGTATTTT

J gene: TRBJ1-2
V gene: TRBV21-1
clone size: .
D gene: .
CDR3 protein: CASSKGRQAYGYTF
CDR3 DNA: TGTGCCAGCAGCAAAGGGAGACAGGCGTATGGCTACACCTTC

J gene: TRBJ1-5
V gene: TRBV12-5
clone size: .
D gene: TRBD1
CDR3 protein: CASGLVLWGQGAKGNQPQHF
CDR3 DNA: TGTGCTAGTGGTTTGGTACTATGGGGACAGGGGGCGAAGGGCAATCAGCCCCAGCATTTT

J gene: TRBJ2-7
V gene: TRBV6-6
clone size: .
D gene: .
CDR3 protein: CASRTSVGGQPYEQYF
CDR3 DNA: TGTGCCAGCAGGACCTCCGTGGGGGGACAGCCCTACGAGCAGTACTTC

J gene: TRBJ2-5
V gene: TRBV10-3
clone size: once
D gene: .
CDR3 protein: CAISEFGARVQETQYF
CDR3 DNA: TGTGCCATCAGTGAGTTTGGGGCCCGGGTCCAAGAGACCCAGTACTTC